What follows is one T cell receptor (beta chain) and its context. The antigen is undetermined. Investigators reverse transcribed all isolated RNA, so they sequenced expressed TCRB transcripts. Sequenced by immunoSEQ multiplex PCR; TCRdb stores in-frame clones only, minus some. The table records about 270,000 clones, 13% to 15% of them present only once. This sample is part of a study of beta chain features in type 1 diabetes. In germline, CDR1 is SGHDN, CDR2 FVKESK. This CDR3 region has 17 residues. Trimming pared 2 bases from V and 0 bases from J, leaving 11 bases between. Sorting that relied on CD45RO/CCR7/CD25/CD127/CD95/CD27 yielded CD4+ naive, central memory, regulatory and stem cell-like memory cells. Study-level results: Type 1 diabetes patients had TCRB CDR3s that were shorter (moderately but significantly so) in all four CD4+ subsets. A greater similarity of naive, central memory and Treg TCRB repertoires was seen among patients than among healthy donors.

This chain links TRBV14 with TRBJ1-6, with D possibly TRBD1 on 5 matching bases. Source material: naive CD4+ T cells from blood. The source is a woman aged 40 to 55 in good health. CDR3 bases: TGTGCCAGCAGCCAAAGCCTGGGGGGCTCCTATAATTCACCCCTCCACTTT. It specifies CASSQSLGGSYNSPLHF.